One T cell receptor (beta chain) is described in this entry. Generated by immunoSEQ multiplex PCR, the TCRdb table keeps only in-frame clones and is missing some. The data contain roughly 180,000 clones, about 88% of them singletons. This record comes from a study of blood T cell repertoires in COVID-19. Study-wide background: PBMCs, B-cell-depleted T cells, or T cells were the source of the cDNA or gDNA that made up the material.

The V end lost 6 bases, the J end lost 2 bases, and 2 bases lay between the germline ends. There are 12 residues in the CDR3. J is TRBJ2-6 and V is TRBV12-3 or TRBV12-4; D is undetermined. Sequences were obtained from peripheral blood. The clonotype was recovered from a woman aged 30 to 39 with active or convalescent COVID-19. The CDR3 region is CASSTGANVLTF. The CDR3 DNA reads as TGTGCCAGCAGCACTGGGGCCAACGTCCTGACTTTC.